The present TCR beta chain was sequenced within a study of cytomegalovirus exposure and HLA in healthy donors. Study background: According to later analysis, the same platform produced the 120 validation and several hundred first-cohort repertoires.

Deletions cut 3 bases from V and 1 base from J, with 10 bases between. From germline, CDR1 is SGHRS and CDR2 YFSETQ. The CDR3 has 15 residues. The assay was immunoSEQ multiplex PCR, and TCRdb's table has in-frame clones only and misses some. The repertoire holds around 230,000 clones, around 87% seen once, with about 1.2% in the top ten. J is TRBJ2-2 and V is TRBV5-1, with D possibly TRBD1 on 6 matching bases. Sequencing input: PBMCs. This clonotype was sampled from a woman aged 30 to 39 in good health and CMV-seropositive. CDR3 in DNA: TGCGCCAGCAGCTCAGGACAGATGAACACCGGGGAGCTGTTTTTT. This encodes CASSSGQMNTGELFF.